Presented here are 5 T cell receptor beta chains from one specimen sequenced in a study of T-cell reconstitution after alpha-beta-depleted transplantation in children. This sample's TCRbeta library carried unique molecular identifier barcodes. TCRdb used MiXCR to reprocess the PCR reads, holding one entry per CDR3 protein. The data contain about 610,000 distinct CDR3 sequences, more than 20% of them singletons. The specimen was PBMCs, collected before TCRalphabeta/CD19-depleted stem cell transplant. Receptor source: a boy under two years old with Wiskott-Aldrich syndrome, due to receive a stem cell transplant.

This clonotype turned up a few times. This rearrangement joins TRBV7-2 to TRBJ2-7, with 7 bases aligning to TRBD1. The trim removed 4 bases at V and 3 bases at J, leaving 6 bases unmatched. The germline CDR1 and CDR2 sequences are SGHTA and FQGNSA. This CDR3 contains 14 residues. CDR3 bases: TGTGCCAGCAGCTGGCAGGGACAGTACTACGAGCAGTACTTC. Amino acid sequence: CASSWQGQYYEQYF.

The J gene is TRBJ1-1, the V gene TRBV4-1, with D possibly being TRBD1 (5 bases). The CDR3 contains 15 residues. V gave up 0 bases and J gave up 1 base, with 9 bases separating them. The germline V gene has CDR1 MGHRA and CDR2 YSYEKL. The CDR3: CASSQEGRGNTEAFF. Here the CDR3 DNA reads TGCGCCAGCAGCCAAGAAGGGAGGGGGAACACTGAAGCTTTCTTT.

This clonotype was found a few times. The chain links TRBV29-1 to TRBJ2-5; D is unclear. The germline V gene has CDR1 SQVTM and CDR2 ANQGSEA. V lost 4 bases and J 0 bases, leaving 6 bases between the germline ends. The CDR3 runs 12 residues. The CDR3 DNA follows: TGCAGCGTTGGGGATTACCAAGAGACCCAGTACTTC. Translating it yields CSVGDYQETQYF.

This clonotype was observed a handful of times. The chain employs TRBV6-1 and TRBJ2-1, with 7 bases that match TRBD1. After removal of 6 bases from V and 4 bases from J, the junction contained 6 bases not matched to a gene. The CDR3 sequence is 14 residues long. Germline CDR1 is MNHNS and CDR2 is SASEGT. CDR3: CASRIGQDYNEQFF. For the CDR3, the DNA is TGTGCCAGCAGGATAGGACAGGATTACAATGAGCAGTTCTTC.

The CDR3 region has the DNA TGCAGTGCTTCAAGACCAACTAGCGGGAGGGGCAATGAGCAGTTCTTC. This codes for CSASRPTSGRGNEQFF. This chain uses TRBV20-1 with TRBJ2-1; 13 bases match TRBD2. The V segment lost 5 bases and the J segment 6 bases; nucleotides outside the gene matches: 10. The CDR3 consists of 16 residues. CDR1 is DFQATT, CDR2 SNEGSKA, per germline (reference sequence).